This T cell receptor beta chain was identified in a study of shared T cell receptors in the human thymus. The germline gives CDR1 SGHDN, CDR2 FVKESK. Deletions cut 1 base from V and 5 bases from J, with 12 bases between. The CDR3 is 15 amino acids. This table comes from immunoSEQ multiplex PCR, and its TCRdb copy is limited to in-frame clones, with some not included. The sample includes hundreds of thousands of clones, over 75% of them seen just once. The data were also submitted as part of a second study, on human thymus T cells.

Sequenced: thymocytes. This clonotype was sampled from a boy in the first two years of life with a congenital heart defect. The genes are TRBV14 and TRBJ1-3; tentative D call: TRBD1 (5 bases). CDR3 amino acids: CASSQGHGGRNTIYF. The CDR3 bases are TGTGCCAGCAGCCAAGGGCACGGGGGTCGAAACACCATATATTTT. The full variable domain, rest sourced from reference TRBV14 and TRBJ1-3, is EAGVTQFPSHSVIEKGQTVTLRCDPISGHDNLYWYRRVMGKEIKFLLHFVKESKQDESGMPNNRFLAERTGGTYSTLKVQPAELEDSGVYFCASSQGHGGRNTIYFGEGSWLTVV.